What follows is one T cell receptor beta chain and its context. The sample comes from a study of high-grade serous ovarian cancer treatment subgroups. Tumor samples were taken before definitive surgery or chemotherapy. Germline loops: CDR1 MNHNS, CDR2 SASEGT. Trimming shortened V by 2 bases and J by 4 bases, and 8 bases separated the two germline ends. The CDR3 has 13 amino acids. Method: immunoSEQ multiplex PCR; TCRdb's copy keeps in-frame clones and lacks some. The sample yields about 4,400 clones, almost 70% seen once. The V call is TRBV6-1, the J call TRBJ1-2; the D gene is possibly TRBD1 (6 bases). The sequencing sample was made of tumor tissue. The TCR sequence derives from a human donor with high-grade serous ovarian cancer. CDR3 bases: TGTGCCAGCAGTGAATGGACAGTCTATGGCTACACCTTC. Translation gives CASSEWTVYGYTF.